A selection of T cell receptor beta chains follows, all from one sample in a study of T-cell memory formation after mild COVID-19. One entry per CDR3 protein, called by TCRdb with MiXCR from the 5' RACE reads. In the table there are hundreds of thousands of distinct CDR3 sequences, 20% to 25% of which are singletons. The sample was PBMCs or a T cell subset sorted from them (not recorded which). The receptors were sampled from an adult woman who had mild COVID-19 (a few samples of this study predate the infection). Cell type and time point are not known. Both conserved end residues are part of each CDR3. A D gene is named only where the DNA matches it firmly. Size tells how often a clone was seen (once, few, many) or the class of an expanded clone, and some rows leave it out.

v_call	clone_size	j_call	d_call	cdr3_aa	cdr3_nt
TRBV7-6	few	TRBJ2-5	-	CASSLGGLGNRKTQYF	TGTGCCAGCAGCTTAGGCGGTTTGGGGAACCGTAAGACCCAGTACTTC
TRBV20-1	many	TRBJ1-1	-	CSVRVNTEAFF	TGCAGTGTCAGGGTGAACACTGAAGCTTTCTTT
TRBV12-3/TRBV12-4	-	TRBJ1-6	TRBD1	CASSKQGNGSPLHF	TGTGCCAGCAGTAAACAGGGGAACGGGTCACCCCTCCACTTT
TRBV6-5	few	TRBJ2-1	-	CASSYSSGRYNEQFF	TGTGCCAGCAGTTACTCTAGCGGCCGTTACAATGAGCAGTTCTTC
TRBV19	few	TRBJ2-7	-	CASSIGTSPEEQYF	TGTGCCAGTAGTATTGGGACGTCCCCGGAGGAGCAGTACTTC
TRBV6-2/TRBV6-3	-	TRBJ2-6	-	CASSYSGAGANVLTF	TGTGCCAGCAGTTACTCGGGGGCTGGGGCCAACGTCCTGACTTTC
TRBV15	few	TRBJ1-2	TRBD1	CATKQTGDPDYGYTF	TGTGCCACCAAGCAGACAGGGGACCCCGACTATGGCTACACCTTC
TRBV19	-	TRBJ2-2	-	CASSTVPGELFF	TGTGCCAGTAGCACCGTCCCCGGGGAGCTGTTTTTT
TRBV24-1	few	TRBJ2-6	-	CATSDLADSGANVLTF	TGTGCCACCAGTGATTTGGCAGACTCTGGGGCCAACGTCCTGACTTTC
TRBV5-5	few	TRBJ2-3	-	CASSYAGFSTDTQYF	TGTGCCAGCAGCTATGCGGGGTTCAGCACAGATACGCAGTATTTT
TRBV14	few	TRBJ2-3	TRBD2	CASSQGLTSGSADTQYF	TGTGCCAGCAGCCAAGGGTTGACTAGCGGGAGCGCAGATACGCAGTATTTT
TRBV20-1	few	TRBJ1-1	TRBD1	CSASYARQGGTEAFF	TGCAGTGCTAGTTACGCTCGACAGGGGGGCACTGAAGCTTTCTTT
TRBV5-1	few	TRBJ2-5	TRBD2	CASSFSGTSGPQETQYF	TGCGCCAGCAGCTTCTCCGGGACTAGCGGCCCCCAAGAGACCCAGTACTTC
TRBV29-1	many	TRBJ2-7	-	CSVEAETPYEQYF	TGCAGCGTCGAAGCGGAAACTCCCTACGAGCAGTACTTC
TRBV15	-	TRBJ1-2	-	CATSRERGDNYGYTF	TGTGCCACCAGCAGAGAAAGGGGAGACAACTATGGCTACACCTTC
TRBV6-5	many	TRBJ2-7	TRBD2	CATRRGEENSYEQYF	TGTGCCACGAGACGGGGGGAGGAAAACTCCTACGAGCAGTACTTC
TRBV7-9	many	TRBJ1-5	-	CASSDQDQPQHF	TGTGCCAGCAGCGACCAGGATCAGCCCCAGCATTTT
TRBV27	few	TRBJ1-1	TRBD1	CASSLTGLEAFF	TGTGCCAGCAGTTTGACAGGGCTGGAAGCTTTCTTT
TRBV4-2	-	TRBJ2-6	-	CASSQDRVSRSGANVLTF	TGTGCCAGCAGCCAAGATAGGGTGTCCCGCTCTGGGGCCAACGTCCTGACTTTC
TRBV20-1	-	TRBJ2-6	TRBD1	CSARDSLSGANVLTF	TGCAGTGCCCGGGACAGCCTCTCTGGGGCCAACGTCCTGACTTTC
TRBV10-3	-	TRBJ1-6	-	CAIGQGFRRTDSPLHF	TGTGCCATTGGCCAGGGCTTCAGACGGACGGATTCACCCCTCCACTTT
TRBV25-1	few	TRBJ2-4	-	CASSDPHLAKNIQYF	TGTGCCAGCAGTGATCCTCACCTAGCCAAAAACATTCAGTACTTC
TRBV6-2/TRBV6-3	few	TRBJ1-5	TRBD1	CASMRWTGGNQPQHF	TGTGCCAGCATGAGGTGGACAGGGGGCAATCAGCCCCAGCATTTT
TRBV4-2	-	TRBJ2-7	-	CASSQEAGPHYEQYF	TGTGCCAGCAGCCAAGAGGCTGGACCCCACTACGAGCAGTACTTC
TRBV7-9	-	TRBJ2-5	-	CASSLAKQWQETQYF	TGTGCCAGCAGCTTAGCGAAGCAATGGCAAGAGACCCAGTACTTC
TRBV20-1	few	TRBJ1-2	TRBD1	CSARQGEYLLGYTF	TGCAGTGCAAGACAGGGGGAATATTTGTTGGGCTACACCTTC
TRBV6-5	few	TRBJ2-7	TRBD1	CASSYSSLGDRAYEQYF	TGTGCCAGCAGTTACTCGAGTTTAGGGGACAGGGCCTACGAGCAGTACTTC
TRBV5-6	once	TRBJ2-4	-	CASSLNLDIQYF	TGTGCCAGCAGCTTGAATTTGGACATTCAGTACTTC
TRBV6-5	many	TRBJ2-7	-	CASRGPYEQYF	TGTGCCAGCAGGGGACCCTACGAGCAGTACTTC
TRBV5-6	-	TRBJ1-5	TRBD1	CASSLRVRGPNQPQHF	TGTGCCAGCAGCTTGAGGGTTAGGGGGCCCAATCAGCCCCAGCATTTT
TRBV2	few	TRBJ2-7	TRBD2	CATQAGERYEQYF	TGTGCCACCCAAGCGGGAGAGAGATACGAGCAGTACTTC
TRBV7-8	few	TRBJ2-2	-	CASSLNTPWGTGELFF	TGTGCCAGCAGCTTAAATACACCTTGGGGCACCGGGGAGCTGTTTTTT
TRBV20-1	-	TRBJ2-7	-	CSASPGWTSYEQYF	TGCAGTGCTAGCCCCGGGTGGACCTCCTACGAGCAGTACTTC
TRBV6-5	-	TRBJ1-1	TRBD1	CASSYDRGLAEAFF	TGTGCCAGCAGTTACGACAGGGGGCTGGCTGAAGCTTTCTTT
TRBV5-1	few	TRBJ2-1	TRBD2	CASSPSGAYNEQFF	TGCGCCAGCAGCCCTAGCGGGGCCTACAATGAGCAGTTCTTC
TRBV12-3/TRBV12-4	many	TRBJ2-7	-	CASSPDGWVANYEQYF	TGTGCCAGCAGTCCGGACGGTTGGGTCGCCAACTACGAGCAGTACTTC
TRBV5-1	few	TRBJ2-1	-	CASSLASMEYNEQFF	TGCGCCAGCAGCTTGGCCTCAATGGAGTACAATGAGCAGTTCTTC
TRBV5-1	few	TRBJ2-5	-	CASSPTLQETQYF	TGCGCCAGCAGCCCGACCCTCCAAGAGACCCAGTACTTC
TRBV18	once	TRBJ1-2	-	CASSPEAGSRGYTF	TGTGCCAGCTCACCAGAAGCAGGGTCTCGGGGCTACACCTTC
TRBV7-6	-	TRBJ2-1	TRBD2	CASSRSGDPYNEQFF	TGTGCCAGCAGCCGAAGCGGGGACCCCTACAATGAGCAGTTCTTC
TRBV20-1	-	TRBJ2-7	TRBD1	CSALDRGRGSEQYF	TGCAGTGCTCTCGACAGGGGCAGAGGATCCGAGCAGTACTTC
TRBV20-1	-	TRBJ2-7	-	CSARTPGQGLYEQYF	TGCAGTGCCAGGACCCCCGGGCAGGGCCTCTACGAGCAGTACTTC
TRBV7-2	few	TRBJ1-2	-	CASSLGLDYGYTF	TGTGCCAGCAGCCTGGGACTGGACTATGGCTACACCTTC
TRBV5-5	-	TRBJ2-7	-	CASSWGGGSSYEQYF	TGTGCCAGCAGCTGGGGAGGAGGTAGCTCCTACGAGCAGTACTTC
TRBV9	few	TRBJ2-7	TRBD2	CASSVAPGGAYEQYF	TGTGCCAGCAGCGTAGCCCCCGGGGGGGCCTACGAGCAGTACTTC
TRBV4-3	few	TRBJ1-1	TRBD1	CASSLRWTGGVLNTEAFF	TGCGCCAGCAGTCTCCGCTGGACAGGGGGCGTCTTGAACACTGAAGCTTTCTTT
TRBV7-9	-	TRBJ2-3	TRBD1	CATPDRALTDTQYF	TGTGCCACCCCGGACAGGGCCCTCACAGATACGCAGTATTTT
TRBV4-2	few	TRBJ2-3	TRBD2	CASSPRLAVDTQYF	TGTGCCAGCAGCCCGCGACTAGCGGTAGATACGCAGTATTTT
TRBV5-1	-	TRBJ1-2	TRBD1	CASSQDRDYGYTF	TGCGCCAGCAGCCAGGACAGGGACTATGGCTACACCTTC
TRBV6-5	-	TRBJ2-7	TRBD1	CASKGTGTYEQYF	TGTGCCAGCAAGGGGACAGGCACCTACGAGCAGTACTTC
TRBV6-2/TRBV6-3	-	TRBJ2-5	TRBD1	CASSYSGQQQETQYF	TGTGCCAGCAGTTACTCGGGACAGCAACAAGAGACCCAGTACTTC
TRBV7-9	few	TRBJ2-7	-	CASSLAHRDLEQYF	TGTGCCAGCAGCTTAGCGCACAGGGATCTCGAGCAGTACTTC
TRBV24-1	once	TRBJ1-2	TRBD1	CATSLQGSGYTF	TGTGCCACCAGCCTACAGGGGTCTGGCTACACCTTC
TRBV10-2	-	TRBJ2-3	TRBD1	CATLPGTGGSTDTQYF	TGCGCCACCCTCCCCGGGACAGGGGGTAGCACAGATACGCAGTATTTT
TRBV20-1	-	TRBJ1-2	TRBD1	CSASLGQGAFGYTF	TGCAGTGCTTCCCTGGGACAGGGGGCGTTTGGCTACACCTTC
TRBV11-2	few	TRBJ2-2	TRBD1	CASSPRTGTTGELFF	TGTGCCAGCAGCCCCCGGACAGGAACCACCGGGGAGCTGTTTTTT
TRBV11-2	-	TRBJ1-2	TRBD1	CASSFPTGGVYGYTF	TGTGCCAGCAGCTTCCCGACAGGGGGGGTCTATGGCTACACCTTC
TRBV7-9	few	TRBJ2-7	-	CASSLVSAGRYEQYF	TGTGCCAGCAGCTTAGTATCAGCAGGGCGCTACGAGCAGTACTTC
TRBV10-2	few	TRBJ2-1	-	CASMGRVSYNEQFF	TGCGCCAGCATGGGGCGGGTCTCCTACAATGAGCAGTTCTTC